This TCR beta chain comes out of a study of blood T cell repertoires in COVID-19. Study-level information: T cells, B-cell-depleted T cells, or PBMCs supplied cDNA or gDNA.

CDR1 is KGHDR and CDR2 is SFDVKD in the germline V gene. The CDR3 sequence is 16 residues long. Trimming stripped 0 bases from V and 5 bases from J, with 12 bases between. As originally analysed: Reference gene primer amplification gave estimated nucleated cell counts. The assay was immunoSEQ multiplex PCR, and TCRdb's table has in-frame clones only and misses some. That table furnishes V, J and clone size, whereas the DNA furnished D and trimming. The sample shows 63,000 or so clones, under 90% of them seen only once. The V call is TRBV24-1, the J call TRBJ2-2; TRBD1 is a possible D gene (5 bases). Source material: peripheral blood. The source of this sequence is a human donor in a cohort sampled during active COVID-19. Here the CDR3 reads CATSDLRPSGTGELFF. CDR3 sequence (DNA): TGTGCCACCAGTGATTTGAGGCCCTCAGGGACCGGGGAGCTGTTTTTT.